These 15 T cell receptor beta chains were all obtained from the same sample, sequenced in a study of T cells in Graves' hyperthyroidism and ophthalmopathy. RNA transcripts served as the template for amplifying TCR beta CDR3 regions. In the first-round RT-PCR of the TCR CDR3, the HTBI primer set was used. Using its own MiXCR run on the multiplex PCR reads, TCRdb lists one record per CDR3 protein. The profile shows a few hundred thousand distinct CDR3 sequences, 46% of them singletons. Sequencing was performed on peripheral blood or thyroid tissue (not recorded which). The receptor set was obtained from a woman aged 18-29 years with Graves' hyperthyroidism.

As regards this clonotype: Likely a read error: the CDR3 ends without its conserved phenylalanine or tryptophan. No DNA is shown, since the ends of the CDR3 on it are uncertain; the CDR3 is the one TCRdb lists. The V gene is TRBV29-1, the J gene TRBJ1-4; TRBD1 is the table's D call, not checked against the DNA. The CDR3 contains 9 residues when both ends are counted. Germline lookup yields CDR1 SQVTM and CDR2 ANQGSEA. This CDR3 reads CSVEERGRL.

Ten or more counts support this clonotype. For the CDR3, the DNA is TGTGCCAGCAGTTCCCGAGGGACAGCTTATAATTCACCCCTCCACTTT. Its protein product is CASSSRGTAYNSPLHF. This sequence joins TRBV2 and TRBJ1-6; 7 nucleotides match TRBD1. Germline V gene lookup returns CDR1 SNHLY and CDR2 FYNNEI. The CDR3 totals 16 residues. V dropped 5 bases and J dropped 4; count of bases not matched to a gene: 8. Variable domain in full (rest from reference TRBV2 and TRBJ1-6): EPEVTQTPSHQVTQMGQEVILRCVPISNHLYFYWYRQILGQKVEFLVSFYNNEISEKSEIFDDQFSVERPDGSNFTLKIRSTKLEDSAMYFCASSSRGTAYNSPLHFGNGTRLTVT.

This clonotype has just a few counts. J is TRBJ1-3 and V is TRBV7-6; tentative D call: TRBD1 (5 bases). V lost 2 bases to trimming and J lost 0 bases, with 11 bases between them. The CDR3 contains 16 residues. Germline V gene sequence: CDR1 SGHVS, CDR2 FNYEAQ. CDR3 nucleotide sequence: TGTGCCAGCAGCTTAACGGGACGGAACTCTGGAAACACCATATATTTT. Translating gives CASSLTGRNSGNTIYF.

This clonotype was seen a few times. This chain links TRBV2 with TRBJ2-3, with no clear D. There are 15 residues in the CDR3. Per the germline V gene, CDR1 is SNHLY and CDR2 is FYNNEI. V lost 4 bases and J 0 bases, leaving 11 bases between the germline ends. CDR3 DNA sequence: TGTGCCAGCAGTGCGCCCTGGAGAAGCACAGATACGCAGTATTTT. Amino acid sequence: CASSAPWRSTDTQYF.

The chain carries TRBV24-1 and TRBJ2-7; 8 positions match TRBD1. Germline CDR1 is KGHDR and CDR2 is SFDVKD. CDR3 length: 14 residues. V shed 4 bases, J shed 12 bases, and the junction held 13 bases outside the gene matches. Here the CDR3 DNA reads TGTGCCACCAGTGAGACAGGGGTCCGGTCTGTGCCGTACTTC. This gives the protein CATSETGVRSVPYF.

As concerns this clonotype: The junction departs from germline at one end; a sequencing error may be responsible. This rearrangement joins TRBV19 to TRBJ2-7; TRBD1 matches 10 bases. Germline V lookup: CDR1 LNHDA, CDR2 SQIVND (reference sequence). CDR3 size: 16 residues. DNA for the CDR3: TGTGCCAGTAGTACCTCCGGGACAGGGGACTCCCACGAGCAGTACTTC. Amino acid sequence: CASSTSGTGDSHEQYF.

The chain employs TRBV29-1 and TRBJ1-1, with 10 bases lining up with TRBD1. Germline assignment: CDR1 SQVTM and CDR2 ANQGSEA. V dropped 4 bases and J dropped 3; count of bases not matched to a gene: 2. This CDR3 comprises 13 residues. This chain's CDR3 is CSVGDRGDTEAFF. CDR3 nucleotide sequence: TGCAGCGTTGGGGACAGGGGTGACACTGAAGCTTTCTTT.

The chain recombines TRBV13 with TRBJ1-2, with D possibly being TRBD1 (5 bases). Germline CDR1 and CDR2: PRHDT and FYEKMQ (reference sequence). The CDR3 loop spans 16 amino acids. V lost 0 bases and J 7 bases, leaving 18 bases between the germline ends. The CDR3 nucleotides read TGTGCCAGCAGCTTAGGCCGGGGCCTGGGGAATGGTGGCTACACCTTC. Its protein is CASSLGRGLGNGGYTF.

This clonotype was seen at least ten times. The chain combines TRBV29-1 with TRBJ1-2; D gene uncertain. V lost 3 bases, J lost 4 bases, and 9 bases lay in between. Germline values: CDR1 SQVTM, CDR2 ANQGSEA. The CDR3 has 12 residues. The CDR3 sequence: CSVDKPPYGYTF. DNA of the CDR3: TGCAGCGTTGATAAACCACCCTATGGCTACACCTTC. The entire variable domain, with the rest obtained from reference TRBV29-1 and TRBJ1-2, is as follows: SAVISQKPSRDICQRGTSLTIQCQVDSQVTMMFWYRQQPGQSLTLIATANQGSEATYESGFVIDKFPISRPNLTFSTLTVSNMSPEDSSIYLCSVDKPPYGYTFGSGTRLTVV.

CDR3 loop: CASGLPGQWNTGELFF. CDR3 in DNA: TGTGCCAGCGGATTACCGGGACAGTGGAACACCGGGGAGCTGTTTTTT. The chain has TRBV6-5 and TRBJ2-2; 7 nucleotides align to TRBD1. CDR1 is MNHEY, CDR2 SVGAGI, per germline. J was trimmed by 1 base and V by 8 bases; bases with no gene match: 10. The CDR3 loop spans 16 amino acids.

In regard to this clonotype: One end of the junction fails to match germline, which may point to a read error. This sequence joins TRBV7-8 and TRBJ2-7; unclear D gene. The CDR3 has 14 amino acids. Germline assignment: CDR1 SGHVS and CDR2 FQNEAQ. CDR3 sequence: CASSLQGNAYGQYF. The CDR3 bases are TGTGCCAGCAGCTTACAAGGGAATGCCTACGGGCAGTACTTC.

The chain joins TRBV7-9 to TRBJ1-1; tentative D call: TRBD1 (5 bases). CDR1 SEHNR and CDR2 FQNEAQ come from the germline V gene (reference sequence). The CDR3 sequence is 12 residues long. Trimming cost V 7 bases and J 6 bases, with 12 bases left between them. CDR3 bases: TGTGCCAGCACCAAGGGGACCTCTGAAGCTTTCTTT. Its translation is CASTKGTSEAFF.

This clonotype has just a few counts. The rearrangement uses TRBV29-1 and TRBJ2-7, with 11 bases identical to TRBD1. The CDR3 is 16 residues long. Trimming removed 4 bases from V and 1 base from J; junction bases left unmatched: 9. Germline CDR1 and CDR2: SQVTM and ANQGSEA. The CDR3 region has the DNA TGCAGCGTTGGGGCCCTGAGGGACAGGGGGTCCTACGAGCAGTACTTC. Protein sequence: CSVGALRDRGSYEQYF.

This clonotype was picked up one time. The chain is built from TRBV29-1 and TRBJ2-7, with D possibly TRBD1 on 5 matching bases. Germline values: CDR1 SQVTM, CDR2 ANQGSEA. The CDR3 loop spans 14 amino acids. The germline V and J ends were trimmed by 0 bases and 4 bases, with 13 bases remaining between them. Here the CDR3 DNA reads TGCAGCGTTGAAGAAAAAGGGGCTCGTTACGAGCAGTACTTC. Translation gives CSVEEKGARYEQYF.

V gene TRBV2 combines with J gene TRBJ2-7, with D maybe TRBD1 (6 bases). Germline loops: CDR1 SNHLY, CDR2 FYNNEI. V lost 2 bases and J lost 10, with 15 bases in between. The CDR3 totals 13 residues. This chain's CDR3 is CASSERTASTQYF. CDR3 bases: TGTGCCAGCAGTGAAAGGACAGCCAGCACCCAGTACTTC.